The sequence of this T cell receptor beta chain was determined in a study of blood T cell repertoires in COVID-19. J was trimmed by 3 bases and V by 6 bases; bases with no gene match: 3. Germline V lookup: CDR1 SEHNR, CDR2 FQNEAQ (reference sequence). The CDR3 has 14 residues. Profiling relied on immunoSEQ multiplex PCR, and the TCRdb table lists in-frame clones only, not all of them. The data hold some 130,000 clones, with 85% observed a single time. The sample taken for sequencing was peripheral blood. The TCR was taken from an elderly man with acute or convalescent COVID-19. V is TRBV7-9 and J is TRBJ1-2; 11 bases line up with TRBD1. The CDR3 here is CASSPGQGDYGYTF. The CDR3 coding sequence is TGTGCCAGCAGTCCGGGACAGGGGGACTATGGCTACACCTTC.